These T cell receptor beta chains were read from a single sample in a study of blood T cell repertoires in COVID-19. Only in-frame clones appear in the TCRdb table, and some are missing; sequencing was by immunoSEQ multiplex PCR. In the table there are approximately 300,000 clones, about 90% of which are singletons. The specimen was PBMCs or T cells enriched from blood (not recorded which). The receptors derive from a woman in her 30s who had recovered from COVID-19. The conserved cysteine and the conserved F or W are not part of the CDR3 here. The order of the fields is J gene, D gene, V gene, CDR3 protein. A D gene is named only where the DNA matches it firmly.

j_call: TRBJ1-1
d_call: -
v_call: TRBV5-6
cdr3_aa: ASSFGRGLAF

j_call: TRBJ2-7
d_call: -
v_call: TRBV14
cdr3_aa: ASSPQVAGGTKD

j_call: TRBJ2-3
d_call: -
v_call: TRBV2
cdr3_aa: ASSVSPLGADTQY

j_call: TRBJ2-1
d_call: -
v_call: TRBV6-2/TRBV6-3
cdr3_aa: ASSFPTALNNEQF

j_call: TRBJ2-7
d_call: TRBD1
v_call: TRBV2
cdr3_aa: ATGGTGGSYEQY

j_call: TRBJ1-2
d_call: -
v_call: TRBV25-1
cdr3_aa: ASSAQLRGYT

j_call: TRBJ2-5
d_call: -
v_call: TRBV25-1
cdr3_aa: AGHGILGETQY

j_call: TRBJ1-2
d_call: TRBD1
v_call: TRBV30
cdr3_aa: AWSGSDGTGRYGYT

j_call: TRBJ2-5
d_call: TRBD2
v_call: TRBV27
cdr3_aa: AARMGSGNQETQY

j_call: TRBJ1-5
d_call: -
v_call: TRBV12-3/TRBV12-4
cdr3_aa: ASSQADQPQH

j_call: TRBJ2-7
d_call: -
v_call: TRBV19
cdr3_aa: ASSAAIRYYEQY

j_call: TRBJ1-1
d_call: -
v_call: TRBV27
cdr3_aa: ASSLMAGNTEAF

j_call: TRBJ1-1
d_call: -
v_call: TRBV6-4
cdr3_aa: ASSRDTESVEAF

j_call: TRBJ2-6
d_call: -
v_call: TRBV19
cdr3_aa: ASRLSGANVLT

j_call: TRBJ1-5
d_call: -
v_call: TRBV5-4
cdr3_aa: ASSLDRSNQPQH

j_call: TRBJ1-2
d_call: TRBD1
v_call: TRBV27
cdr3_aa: ASSLTGGLYGYT

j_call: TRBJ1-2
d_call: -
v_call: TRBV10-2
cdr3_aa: ASLQGTFSGYT

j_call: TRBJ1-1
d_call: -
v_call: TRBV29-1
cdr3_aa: SGEGETEAF

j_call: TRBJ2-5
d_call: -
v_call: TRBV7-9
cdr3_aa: ASSRRNAGEGETQY

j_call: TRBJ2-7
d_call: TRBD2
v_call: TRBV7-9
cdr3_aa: ASSPGTSGSLGEQY

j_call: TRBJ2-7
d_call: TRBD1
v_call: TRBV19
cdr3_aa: ASSPTGEDYEQY

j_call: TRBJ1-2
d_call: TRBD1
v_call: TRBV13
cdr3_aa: ASSSTGGENYGYT

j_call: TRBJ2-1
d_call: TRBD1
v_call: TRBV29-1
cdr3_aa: SVCPSTGQINEQF

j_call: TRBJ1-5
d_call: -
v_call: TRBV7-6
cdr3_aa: ASSHEAGREGYQPQH

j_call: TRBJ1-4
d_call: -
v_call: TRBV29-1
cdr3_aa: SVEHYDTGLGEKLF

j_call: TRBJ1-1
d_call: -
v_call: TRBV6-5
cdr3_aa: ASSYGRVGDTEAF

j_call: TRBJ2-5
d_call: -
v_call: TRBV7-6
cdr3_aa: ASSWGRGGQETQY

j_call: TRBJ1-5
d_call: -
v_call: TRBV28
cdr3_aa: ASRIQGNNQPQH

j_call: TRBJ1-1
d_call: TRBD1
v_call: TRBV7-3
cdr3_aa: ASSRTGAGEAF

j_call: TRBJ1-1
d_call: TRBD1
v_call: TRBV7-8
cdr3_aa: ASSYRGVNTEAF

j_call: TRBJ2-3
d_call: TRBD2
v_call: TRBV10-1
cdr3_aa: ASGEAGASTDTQY

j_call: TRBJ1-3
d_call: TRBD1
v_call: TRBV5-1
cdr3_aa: ASSLENRGSGNTIY

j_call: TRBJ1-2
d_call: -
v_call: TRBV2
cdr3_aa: ASRPEGRGYT

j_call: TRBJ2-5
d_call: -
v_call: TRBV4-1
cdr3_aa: ASSQDGAPETQY

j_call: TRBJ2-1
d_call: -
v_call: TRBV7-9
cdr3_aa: ASSWGTRPDLYNEQF

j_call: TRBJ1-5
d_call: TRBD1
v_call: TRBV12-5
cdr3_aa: ASGLPPSGAGGLGNQPQH

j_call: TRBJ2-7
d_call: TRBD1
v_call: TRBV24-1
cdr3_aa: ATSEQGYEQY

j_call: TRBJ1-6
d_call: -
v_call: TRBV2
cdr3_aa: ASSVRSPLH

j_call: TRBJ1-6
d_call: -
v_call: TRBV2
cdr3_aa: ASIRQINYNSPLH

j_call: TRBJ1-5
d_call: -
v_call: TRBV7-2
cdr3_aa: ASSLEGHSNQPQH

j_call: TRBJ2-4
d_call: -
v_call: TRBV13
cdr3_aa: ASSWELAKNIQY

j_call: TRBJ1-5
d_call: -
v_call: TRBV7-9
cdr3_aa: ASSLPNQPQH

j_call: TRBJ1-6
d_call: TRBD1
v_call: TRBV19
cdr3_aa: ASSIVVKMGQGNRPLH

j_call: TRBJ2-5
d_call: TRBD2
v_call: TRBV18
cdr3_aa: ASSPRTSGVHETQY

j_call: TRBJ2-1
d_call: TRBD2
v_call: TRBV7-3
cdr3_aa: ASSPWGTSGAISYNEQF

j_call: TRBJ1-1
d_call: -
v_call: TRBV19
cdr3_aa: ATRPGNTEAF

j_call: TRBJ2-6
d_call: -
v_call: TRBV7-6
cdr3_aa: ASSFRGISSGANVLT

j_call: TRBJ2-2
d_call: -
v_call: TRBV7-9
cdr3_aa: ASSLAGSRTGELF